The 17 T cell receptor beta chains reported below all come from one sample, sequenced in a study of shared clonotypes between healthy human individuals. This table comes from immunoSEQ multiplex PCR, and its TCRdb copy is limited to in-frame clones, with some not included. The table includes approximately 2.4 million clones, more than 90% detected once. Material: naive CD4+ T cells sorted from blood. The subset: CD45RA+ positively selected. These receptors came from a man aged 18 to 30 in good health.

This rearrangement joins TRBV29-1 to TRBJ2-7; 7 bases match TRBD1. Unmatched junction bases numbered 12, after V lost 0 bases and J lost 7 bases. CDR1 is SQVTM and CDR2 is ANQGSEA in the germline V gene. The CDR3 is 15 amino acids. This CDR3 reads CSVEDQGRPGGEQYF. The CDR3 coding sequence is TGCAGCGTTGAAGATCAAGGACGACCAGGGGGAGAGCAGTACTTC.

This clone is a singleton in its sample. CDR3 amino acids: CASSPQGLDTEAFF. CDR3 nucleotide sequence: TGCGCCAGCAGCCCACAGGGTTTGGACACTGAAGCTTTCTTT. V usage is TRBV5-1 and J usage is TRBJ1-1; tentatively, D is TRBD1 (6 bases). Trimming cost V 4 bases and J 3 bases, with 13 bases left between them. Germline CDR1 SGHRS, CDR2 YFSETQ. This CDR3 region has 14 residues. The whole variable domain, remainder taken from reference TRBV5-1 and TRBJ1-1, is KAGVTQTPRYLIKTRGQQVTLSCSPISGHRSVSWYQQTPGQGLQFLFEYFSETQRNKGNFPGRFSGRQFSNSRSEMNVSTLELGDSALYLCASSPQGLDTEAFFGQGTRLTVV.

The V gene is TRBV10-3, the J gene TRBJ1-6; 7 bases map to TRBD1. The CDR3 is 16 residues long. The junction had 3 bases not matched to a gene; V was cut back by 2 bases and J by 2 bases. Germline V gene lookup returns CDR1 ENHRY and CDR2 SYGVKD. The CDR3 nucleotides are TGTGCCATCAGTGAGGGGACAGCAGCCTATAATTCACCCCTCCACTTT. Protein product: CAISEGTAAYNSPLHF.

This chain connects TRBV4-3 to TRBJ1-4; D remains unclear. The germline V gene encodes CDR1 LGHNA and CDR2 YSLEER. The V end lost 4 bases, the J end lost 5 bases, and 8 bases lay between the germline ends. The CDR3 length is 13 residues. The CDR3 reads CASSPLPNEKLFF. For the CDR3, the DNA is TGCGCCAGCAGCCCCCTTCCAAATGAAAAACTGTTTTTT.

The chain employs TRBV5-1 and TRBJ1-4; D is unresolved. CDR1 is SGHRS and CDR2 is YFSETQ in the germline V gene. CDR3 length: 13 residues. Trimming shortened V by 0 bases and J by 11 bases, and 11 bases separated the two germline ends. This chain's CDR3 is CASSLAPEGKLFF. The CDR3 nucleotides are TGCGCCAGCAGCTTGGCCCCCGAAGGGAAACTGTTTTTT.

A word on this clone: Other DNA sequences in this sample translate to the same CDR3. This chain joins TRBV25-1 and TRBJ2-7; D gene uncertain. The CDR3 consists of 11 residues. Trimming pared 5 bases from V and 2 bases from J, leaving 4 bases between. CDR1 is MGHDK, CDR2 SYGVNS, per germline. The CDR3 nucleotides read TGTGCCAGCAGTTCAACCTACGAGCAGTACTTC. Encoded protein: CASSSTYEQYF.

This chain uses TRBV5-6 with TRBJ2-5; D remains ambiguous. Germline V lookup: CDR1 SGHDT, CDR2 YYEEEE. The V gene lost 1 base and the J gene lost 4 bases, with 8 bases spanning the gap. This CDR3 spans 13 amino acids. The CDR3 protein is CASSLRPPETQYF. In DNA, the CDR3 is TGTGCCAGCAGCTTGAGGCCTCCAGAGACCCAGTACTTC. Together with reference TRBV5-6 and TRBJ2-5, the CDR3 gives the full variable domain: DAGVTQSPTHLIKTRGQQVTLRCSPKSGHDTVSWYQQALGQGPQFIFQYYEEEERQRGNFPDRFSGHQFPNYSSELNVNALLLGDSALYLCASSLRPPETQYFGPGTRLLVL.

To note about this clone: The junction does not match germline at one end; this may be a read error. This chain joins TRBV7-7 and TRBJ2-3; TRBD1 aligns across 7 bases. CDR3 length: 14 amino acids. The germline V gene encodes CDR1 SSHAT and CDR2 FNYEAQ (reference sequence). The CDR3 DNA sequence: TGTGCTAGCAGCCCGACAGGGAGCACAGATACGCAGTATTTT. This sequence encodes CASSPTGSTDTQYF.

The chain links TRBV10-3 to TRBJ1-2, with 9 bases that match TRBD1. With V trimmed by 6 bases and J by 4 bases, 15 bases remained unmatched. CDR3 size: 17 residues. CDR1 and CDR2 (germline): ENHRY, SYGVKD. The CDR3 loop reads CAIRDPGTGKTGYGYTF. The CDR3 bases are TGTGCCATCAGGGATCCCGGGACAGGGAAGACCGGCTATGGCTACACCTTC.

This rearrangement joins TRBV6-1 to TRBJ1-1, with TRBD1 identical over 7 bases. Per germline, CDR1 MNHNS and CDR2 SASEGT. V dropped 2 bases and J dropped 1; count of bases not matched to a gene: 10. This CDR3 region has 17 residues. This chain's CDR3 is CASSERGRGNENTEAFF. CDR3 in DNA: TGTGCCAGCAGTGAAAGGGGCAGGGGGAATGAGAACACTGAAGCTTTCTTT.

The count of this clone is one. This chain uses TRBV15 with TRBJ1-2; possible D gene TRBD1, 5 bases. CDR1 and CDR2 from the germline V gene are LNHNV and YYDKDF (reference sequence). Trimming pared 8 bases from V and 2 bases from J, leaving 18 bases between. The CDR3 is 15 amino acids. The CDR3 region is CATRGAGGVNYGYTF. The CDR3, as DNA: TGTGCCACCCGGGGCGCCGGTGGGGTAAACTATGGCTACACCTTC.

This clone was seen just once. For the CDR3, the DNA is TGTGCCAGCAGCTTGGCCCTGAACCGGGGGACCCTACTGAACAATGAGCAGTTCTTC. It codes for CASSLALNRGTLLNNEQFF. V usage is TRBV5-6 and J usage is TRBJ2-1; D perhaps matches TRBD2 (6 bases). The CDR3 runs 19 residues. V lost 0 bases, J lost 5 bases, and 24 bases lay in between. CDR1 SGHDT and CDR2 YYEEEE come from the germline V gene.

On this clone itself: The same CDR3 is also encoded by other DNA sequences in this sample. The genes are TRBV18 and TRBJ2-5, with a weak D call TRBD1 (5 bases). Germline loops: CDR1 KGHSH, CDR2 LQKENI. With 2 bases removed from V and 2 bases from J, the gap between germline ends came to 9 bases. The CDR3 totals 14 residues. This CDR3 reads CASSPGRGQETQYF. DNA of the CDR3: TGTGCCAGCTCACCAGGAAGGGGACAAGAGACCCAGTACTTC.

The chain recombines TRBV6-1 with TRBJ2-7, with 12 bases lining up with TRBD2. V lost 4 bases, J lost 0 bases, and 7 bases stayed unmatched. The length of the CDR3 is 17 residues. Germline V CDR1 and CDR2: MNHNS, SASEGT. The CDR3 coding sequence is TGTGCCAGCAGTGGGACTAGCGGGACCACCAGCTCCTACGAGCAGTACTTC. This sequence encodes CASSGTSGTTSSYEQYF.

The chain has TRBV7-2 and TRBJ1-1; D is ambiguous. CDR1 and CDR2 (germline): SGHTA, FQGNSA. Trimming cost V 5 bases and J 3 bases, with 16 bases left between them. The CDR3 contains 15 residues. CDR3 sequence (DNA): TGTGCCAGCAGCCCGGAGACCGGGCGGGACACTGAAGCTTTCTTT. It specifies CASSPETGRDTEAFF.

V is TRBV15 and J is TRBJ2-5; 7 bases align to TRBD2. The CDR3 has 14 amino acids. J was trimmed by 5 bases and V by 6 bases; bases with no gene match: 9. Per germline, CDR1 LNHNV and CDR2 YYDKDF (reference sequence). For the CDR3, the DNA is TGTGCCACCAGTCTGGGGGGGGGTCGGGAGACCCAGTACTTC. It specifies CATSLGGGRETQYF.

The CDR3 is CASSQTGFQGTGELFF. The CDR3 coding sequence is TGTGCCAGCAGCCAAACAGGGTTCCAGGGCACCGGGGAGCTGTTTTTT. V and J are TRBV7-9 and TRBJ2-2; D may be TRBD1 (6 bases). Germline CDR1 and CDR2: SEHNR and FQNEAQ (reference sequence). The CDR3 is 16 residues long. Trimming cost V 5 bases and J 4 bases, with 17 bases left between them.